This T cell receptor beta chain stems from a study of radiotherapy plus CTLA-4 blockade in lung cancer. Study results and limitations: Best predicting response, reportedly, were early blood T cell clone dynamics, with interferon-beta. After radiotherapy and ipilimumab, tumor-derived clones expanded in peripheral blood.

This clone showed up just once. The target antigen is unknown. Assay: immunoSEQ multiplex PCR; the TCRdb copy retains only in-frame clones and omits some. The table lists 20,000 to 30,000 clones, around 79% of them singletons. Trimming at V came to 4 bases and at J to 8 bases, leaving 13 bases not matched to a gene. CDR1 is SEHNR and CDR2 is FQNEAQ in the germline V gene (reference sequence). The CDR3 consists of 15 residues. This sequence was found in a human donor with non-small cell lung cancer that progressed on radiotherapy plus ipilimumab. This specimen consisted of peripheral blood, obtained from a patient treated with radiotherapy plus ipilimumab. The rearrangement uses TRBV7-9 and TRBJ1-2; 7 positions agree with TRBD1. CDR3 sequence: CASSSSGTAPLGYTF. CDR3 bases: TGTGCCAGCAGCTCTAGCGGGACAGCTCCTCTAGGCTACACCTTC.